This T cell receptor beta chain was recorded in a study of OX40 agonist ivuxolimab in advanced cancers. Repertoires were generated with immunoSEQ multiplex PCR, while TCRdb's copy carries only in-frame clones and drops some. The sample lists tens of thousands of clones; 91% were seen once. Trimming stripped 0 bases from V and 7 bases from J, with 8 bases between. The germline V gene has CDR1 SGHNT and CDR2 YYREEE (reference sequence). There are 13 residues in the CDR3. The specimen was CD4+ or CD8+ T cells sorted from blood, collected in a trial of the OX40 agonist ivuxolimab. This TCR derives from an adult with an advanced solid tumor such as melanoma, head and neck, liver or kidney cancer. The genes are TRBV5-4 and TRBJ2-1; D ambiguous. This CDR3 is CASSLVGKNEQFF. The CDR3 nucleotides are TGTGCCAGCAGCTTGGTAGGAAAAAATGAGCAGTTCTTC.